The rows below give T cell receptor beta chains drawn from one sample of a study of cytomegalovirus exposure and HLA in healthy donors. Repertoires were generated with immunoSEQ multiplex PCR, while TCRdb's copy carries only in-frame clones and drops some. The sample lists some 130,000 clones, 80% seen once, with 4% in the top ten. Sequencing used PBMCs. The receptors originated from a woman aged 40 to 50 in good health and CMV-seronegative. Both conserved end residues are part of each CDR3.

CDR3 protein: CASSSKGGEPQHF; V gene: TRBV19; CDR3 length: 13; J gene: TRBJ1-5
CDR3 protein: CASSIDRETQYF; V gene: TRBV19; CDR3 length: 12; J gene: TRBJ2-5
CDR3 protein: CASSLASGGPYEQYF; V gene: TRBV7-2; CDR3 length: 15; J gene: TRBJ2-7
CDR3 protein: CASTPGQENTEAFF; V gene: TRBV7-9; CDR3 length: 14; J gene: TRBJ1-1
CDR3 protein: CASSQGGRGPLHF; V gene: TRBV4-3; CDR3 length: 13; J gene: TRBJ1-6
CDR3 protein: CASSPGPGVTYEQYF; V gene: TRBV27; CDR3 length: 15; J gene: TRBJ2-7
CDR3 protein: CASSFYREGSEAFF; V gene: TRBV27; CDR3 length: 14; J gene: TRBJ1-1
CDR3 protein: CASSPNRDSKYF; V gene: TRBV14; CDR3 length: 12; J gene: TRBJ2-7
CDR3 protein: CASSQPRGGGGEKLFF; V gene: TRBV4-3; CDR3 length: 16; J gene: TRBJ1-4
CDR3 protein: CASSLGASGGEETQYF; V gene: TRBV5-1; CDR3 length: 16; J gene: TRBJ2-5
CDR3 protein: CASSAHFPGQANSPLHF; V gene: TRBV9; CDR3 length: 17; J gene: TRBJ1-6
CDR3 protein: CSVPGPSSYEQYF; V gene: TRBV29-1; CDR3 length: 13; J gene: TRBJ2-7
CDR3 protein: CASSYSASGRETQYF; V gene: TRBV6-5; CDR3 length: 15; J gene: TRBJ2-5
CDR3 protein: CASSSSDRGGTEAFF; V gene: TRBV5-4; CDR3 length: 15; J gene: TRBJ1-1
CDR3 protein: CASGGIDYTF; V gene: TRBV28; CDR3 length: 10; J gene: TRBJ1-2
CDR3 protein: CASSLSSRELFF; V gene: TRBV7-9; CDR3 length: 12; J gene: TRBJ2-2
CDR3 protein: CASSFEQGNGYTF; V gene: TRBV5-1; CDR3 length: 13; J gene: TRBJ1-2
CDR3 protein: CASTPDGGGNQPQHF; V gene: TRBV6-6; CDR3 length: 15; J gene: TRBJ1-5
CDR3 protein: CSGLGGHTPNQPQHF; V gene: TRBV29-1; CDR3 length: 15; J gene: TRBJ1-5
CDR3 protein: CASSQGHRRRTSEAFF; V gene: TRBV14; CDR3 length: 16; J gene: TRBJ1-1
CDR3 protein: CASSLDAGAGETQYF; V gene: TRBV5-1; CDR3 length: 15; J gene: TRBJ2-5
CDR3 protein: CAIMAGNEQFF; V gene: TRBV10-3; CDR3 length: 11; J gene: TRBJ2-1
CDR3 protein: CASRDSFTQYF; V gene: TRBV19; CDR3 length: 11; J gene: TRBJ2-3
CDR3 protein: CASSATAGDSPLHF; V gene: TRBV9; CDR3 length: 14; J gene: TRBJ1-6
CDR3 protein: CASSQDRGRGNYGYTF; V gene: TRBV4-3; CDR3 length: 16; J gene: TRBJ1-2
CDR3 protein: CASSFSGRTGQQPQHF; V gene: TRBV28; CDR3 length: 16; J gene: TRBJ1-5
CDR3 protein: CASRAGGYTGELFF; V gene: TRBV19; CDR3 length: 14; J gene: TRBJ2-2
CDR3 protein: CASSPHGLDNEQFF; V gene: TRBV9; CDR3 length: 14; J gene: TRBJ2-1
CDR3 protein: CASSSLAGGTTGELFF; V gene: TRBV5-4; CDR3 length: 16; J gene: TRBJ2-2
CDR3 protein: CASGSGGNQPQHF; V gene: TRBV9; CDR3 length: 13; J gene: TRBJ1-5
CDR3 protein: CSVEDPLEGNYGYTF; V gene: TRBV29-1; CDR3 length: 15; J gene: TRBJ1-2
CDR3 protein: CASSTLSGLGGELFF; V gene: TRBV4-1; CDR3 length: 15; J gene: TRBJ2-2
CDR3 protein: CASSQGLGTLDEQYF; V gene: TRBV4-1; CDR3 length: 15; J gene: TRBJ2-7
CDR3 protein: CASSPDRAGANVLTF; V gene: TRBV11-1; CDR3 length: 15; J gene: TRBJ2-6
CDR3 protein: CASGLAAKETQYF; V gene: TRBV28; CDR3 length: 13; J gene: TRBJ2-5
CDR3 protein: CASSSRYPGQVIEQYF; V gene: TRBV7-2; CDR3 length: 16; J gene: TRBJ2-7
CDR3 protein: CASRREWGEETQYF; V gene: TRBV28; CDR3 length: 14; J gene: TRBJ2-5
CDR3 protein: CASSTTGGGGTEAFF; V gene: TRBV9; CDR3 length: 15; J gene: TRBJ1-1
CDR3 protein: CASSTLSYEQYF; V gene: TRBV21-1; CDR3 length: 12; J gene: TRBJ2-7
CDR3 protein: CASSVAAGEISYNEQFF; V gene: TRBV9; CDR3 length: 17; J gene: TRBJ2-1
CDR3 protein: CASSLEGQRSHEQYF; V gene: TRBV5-1; CDR3 length: 15; J gene: TRBJ2-7
CDR3 protein: CASSPGQLYEQYF; V gene: TRBV5-1; CDR3 length: 13; J gene: TRBJ2-7
CDR3 protein: CASSPAGGGYEQFF; V gene: TRBV19; CDR3 length: 14; J gene: TRBJ2-1
CDR3 protein: CASSMRLGPYNEQFF; V gene: TRBV5-6; CDR3 length: 15; J gene: TRBJ2-1
CDR3 protein: CASSDPLDRAGYVSYNTGELFF; V gene: TRBV2; CDR3 length: 22; J gene: TRBJ2-2
CDR3 protein: CASSLDQGTGAYGYTF; V gene: TRBV11-2; CDR3 length: 16; J gene: TRBJ1-2
CDR3 protein: CASSQRLAGFEQYF; V gene: TRBV5-6; CDR3 length: 14; J gene: TRBJ2-7
CDR3 protein: CASSPTGHQAGTQYF; V gene: TRBV7-2; CDR3 length: 15; J gene: TRBJ2-5
CDR3 protein: CASSYSPGIMEAFF; V gene: TRBV6-5; CDR3 length: 14; J gene: TRBJ1-1
CDR3 protein: CASSKWTESGYTF; V gene: TRBV6-1; CDR3 length: 13; J gene: TRBJ1-2
CDR3 protein: CASSSGTGPYEQYF; V gene: TRBV5-1; CDR3 length: 14; J gene: TRBJ2-7
CDR3 protein: CASSTQDSTQYF; V gene: TRBV19; CDR3 length: 12; J gene: TRBJ2-3
CDR3 protein: CASSFRGDSLNEQFF; V gene: TRBV5-1; CDR3 length: 15; J gene: TRBJ2-1
CDR3 protein: CASSWTGVGGSTEAFF; V gene: TRBV5-1; CDR3 length: 16; J gene: TRBJ1-1
CDR3 protein: CASSQPGTGGNYGYTF; V gene: TRBV14; CDR3 length: 16; J gene: TRBJ1-2
CDR3 protein: CSVAGTGNGEAFF; V gene: TRBV29-1; CDR3 length: 13; J gene: TRBJ1-1
CDR3 protein: CASSGRGFDEAFF; V gene: TRBV7-3; CDR3 length: 13; J gene: TRBJ1-1